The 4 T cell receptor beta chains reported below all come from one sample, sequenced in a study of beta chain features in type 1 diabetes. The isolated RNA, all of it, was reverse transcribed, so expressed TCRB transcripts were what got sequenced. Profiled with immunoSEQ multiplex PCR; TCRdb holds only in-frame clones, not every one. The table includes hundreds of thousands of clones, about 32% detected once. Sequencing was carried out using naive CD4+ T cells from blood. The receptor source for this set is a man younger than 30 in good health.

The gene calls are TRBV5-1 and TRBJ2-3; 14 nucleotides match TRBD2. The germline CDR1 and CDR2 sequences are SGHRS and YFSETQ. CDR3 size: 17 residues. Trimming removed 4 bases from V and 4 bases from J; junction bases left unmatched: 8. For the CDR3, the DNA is TGCGCCAGCAGCCCGCCGACTAGCGGGAGGGCCGCAGATACGCAGTATTTT. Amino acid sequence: CASSPPTSGRAADTQYF.

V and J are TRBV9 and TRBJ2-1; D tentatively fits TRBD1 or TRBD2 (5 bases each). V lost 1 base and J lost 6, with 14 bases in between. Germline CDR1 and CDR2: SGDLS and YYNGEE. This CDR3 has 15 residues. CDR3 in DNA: TGTGCCAGCAGCGTAAACGGCTGGGGGTCCAATGAGCAGTTCTTC. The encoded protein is CASSVNGWGSNEQFF.

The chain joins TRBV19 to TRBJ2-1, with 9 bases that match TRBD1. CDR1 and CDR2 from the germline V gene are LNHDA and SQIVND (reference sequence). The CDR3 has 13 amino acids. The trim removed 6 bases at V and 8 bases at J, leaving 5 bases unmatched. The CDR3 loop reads CASSPTGGHEQFF. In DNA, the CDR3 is TGTGCCAGTAGCCCGACAGGGGGACATGAGCAGTTCTTC.

CDR3 loop: CASSLQSATYGYTF. CDR3 DNA sequence: TGTGCCAGCAGCTTACAAAGCGCCACCTATGGCTACACCTTC. The rearrangement joins TRBV7-9 to TRBJ1-2; D gene unclear. The V end was cut by 2 bases, the J end by 4 bases, with 11 bases between. Germline V lookup: CDR1 SEHNR, CDR2 FQNEAQ (reference sequence). The CDR3 runs 14 residues.